The 2 T cell receptor beta chains below all came from one sample that was sequenced in a study of PD-1 and CTLA-4 blockade in melanoma. Data came from immunoSEQ multiplex PCR; TCRdb stores just in-frame clones and leaves some out. The sample has 10,000 to 13,000 clones, roughly four fifths seen once. The material sequenced was CD8+ T cells from peripheral blood, taken from a patient given anti-PD-1 treatment. Receptor source: a human donor with melanoma.

The rearrangement joins TRBV4-3 to TRBJ2-6; D unclear. Per the germline V gene, CDR1 is LGHNA and CDR2 is YSLEER. V was trimmed by 2 bases and J by 0 bases, leaving 14 bases between them. There are 18 residues in the CDR3. In DNA, the CDR3 is TGCGCCAGCAGCCAATATTTAGAGGCCTACTCTGGGGCCAACGTCCTGACTTTC. Its protein product is CASSQYLEAYSGANVLTF.

The chain combines TRBV27 with TRBJ2-1; 7 bases align to TRBD2. Germline CDR1 is MNHEY and CDR2 is SMNVEV (reference sequence). The V gene end was trimmed by 7 bases and the J gene end by 8 bases; junction bases not matched to a gene: 14. The CDR3 length is 15 residues. This CDR3 is CASTPHRGGMYEQFF. The DNA for the CDR3 is TGTGCCAGCACTCCTCATAGGGGAGGGATGTATGAGCAGTTCTTC.